This TCR beta chain was identified during a study of early T cells in non-severe SARS-CoV-2 infection. Overall study context: From unsorted whole blood, bulk RNA was sequenced, and the chains remained unpaired.

Individual cDNA molecules each received unique molecular identifiers attached to them. TCRdb called the 5' RACE reads again in MiXCR, with one record for every CDR3 protein. The sample lists fewer than 80,000 distinct CDR3 sequences, about 12% occurring once. The CDR3 contains 17 residues. From germline, CDR1 is SGHRS and CDR2 YFSETQ. Trimming cost V 4 bases and J 0 bases, with 20 bases left between them. To note about this clonotype: Its antigen remains unidentified.

Whole-study results and caveats: VDJdb matches were skewed toward anti-spike CD8 T cell responses.

Sequencing used whole blood. The sequence derives from an adult who was a healthcare worker with PCR-confirmed SARS-CoV-2 infection or an uninfected control (not recorded which). The chain carries TRBV5-1 and TRBJ2-7, with a weak D call TRBD2 (6 bases). In nucleotides, the CDR3 is TGCGCCAGCAGCCCAGTACCGGGACTGACGAACTCCTACGAGCAGTACTTC. This sequence encodes CASSPVPGLTNSYEQYF.